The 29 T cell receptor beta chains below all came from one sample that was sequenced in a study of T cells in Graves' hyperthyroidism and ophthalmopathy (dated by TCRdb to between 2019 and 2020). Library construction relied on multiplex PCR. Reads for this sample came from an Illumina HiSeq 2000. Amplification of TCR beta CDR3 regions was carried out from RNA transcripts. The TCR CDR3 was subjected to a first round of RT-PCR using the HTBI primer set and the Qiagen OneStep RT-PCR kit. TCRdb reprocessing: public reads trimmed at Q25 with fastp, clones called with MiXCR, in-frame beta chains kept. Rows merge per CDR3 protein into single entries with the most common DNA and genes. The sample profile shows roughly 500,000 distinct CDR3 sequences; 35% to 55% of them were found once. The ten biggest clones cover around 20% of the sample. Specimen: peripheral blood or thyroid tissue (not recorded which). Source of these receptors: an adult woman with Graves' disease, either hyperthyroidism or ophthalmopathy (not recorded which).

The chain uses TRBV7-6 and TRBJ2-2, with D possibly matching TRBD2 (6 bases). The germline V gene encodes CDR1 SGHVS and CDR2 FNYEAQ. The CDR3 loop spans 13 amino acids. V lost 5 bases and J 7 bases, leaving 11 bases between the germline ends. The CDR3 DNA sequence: TGTGCCAGCAGCCCCAAGACTAGCGGGGAGCTGTTTTTT. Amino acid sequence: CASSPKTSGELFF. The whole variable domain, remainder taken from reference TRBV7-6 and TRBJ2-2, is GAGVSQSPRYKVTKRGQDVALRCDPISGHVSLYWYRQALGQGPEFLTYFNYEAQQDKSGLPNDRFSAERPEGSISTLTIQRTEQRDSAMYRCASSPKTSGELFFGEGSRLTVL.

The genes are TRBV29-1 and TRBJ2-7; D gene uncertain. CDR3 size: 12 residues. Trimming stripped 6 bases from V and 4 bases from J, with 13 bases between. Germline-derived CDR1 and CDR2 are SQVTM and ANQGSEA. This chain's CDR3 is CSVGSSSYEQYF. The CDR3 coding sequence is TGCAGCGTAGGGTCCAGCTCATACGAGCAGTACTTC.

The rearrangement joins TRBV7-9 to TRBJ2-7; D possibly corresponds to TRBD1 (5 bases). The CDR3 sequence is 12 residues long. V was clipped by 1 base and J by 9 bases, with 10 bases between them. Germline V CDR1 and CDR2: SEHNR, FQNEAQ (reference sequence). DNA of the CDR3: TGTGCCAGCAGCTTAGGGCAGGGAAGGCAGTACTTC. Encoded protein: CASSLGQGRQYF.

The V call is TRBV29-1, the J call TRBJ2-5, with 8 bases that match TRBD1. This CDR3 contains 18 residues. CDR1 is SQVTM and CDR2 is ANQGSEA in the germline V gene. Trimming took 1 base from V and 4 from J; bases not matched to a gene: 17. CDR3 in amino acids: CSVEGAGQGNLVRETQYF. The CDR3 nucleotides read TGCAGCGTTGAAGGCGCTGGACAGGGTAATCTGGTGCGAGAGACCCAGTACTTC.

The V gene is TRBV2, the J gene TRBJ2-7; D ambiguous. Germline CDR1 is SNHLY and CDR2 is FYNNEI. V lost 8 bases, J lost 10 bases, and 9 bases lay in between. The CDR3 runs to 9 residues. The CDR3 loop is CASRLSQYF. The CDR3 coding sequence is TGTGCCAGCCGTTTGTCTCAGTACTTC.

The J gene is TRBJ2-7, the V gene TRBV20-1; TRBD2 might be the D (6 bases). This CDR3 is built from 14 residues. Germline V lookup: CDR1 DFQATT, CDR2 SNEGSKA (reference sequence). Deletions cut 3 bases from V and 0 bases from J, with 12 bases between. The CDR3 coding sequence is TGCAGTGCTAGCGGGGGAGGAAGCTCCTACGAGCAGTACTTC. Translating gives CSASGGGSSYEQYF.

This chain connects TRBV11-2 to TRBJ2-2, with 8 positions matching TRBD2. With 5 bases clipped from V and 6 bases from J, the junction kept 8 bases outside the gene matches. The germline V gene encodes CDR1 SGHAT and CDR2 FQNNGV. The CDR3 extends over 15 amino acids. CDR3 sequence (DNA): TGTGCCAGCAGCCCCTGGGATAGCGGGGCCGGGGAGCTGTTTTTT. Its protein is CASSPWDSGAGELFF.

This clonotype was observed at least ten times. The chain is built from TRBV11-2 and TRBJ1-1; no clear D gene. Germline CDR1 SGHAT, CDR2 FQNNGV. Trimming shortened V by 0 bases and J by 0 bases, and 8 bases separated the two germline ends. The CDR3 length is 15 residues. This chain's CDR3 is CASSLDVTMNTEAFF. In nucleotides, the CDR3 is TGTGCCAGCAGCTTAGATGTGACGATGAACACTGAAGCTTTCTTT.

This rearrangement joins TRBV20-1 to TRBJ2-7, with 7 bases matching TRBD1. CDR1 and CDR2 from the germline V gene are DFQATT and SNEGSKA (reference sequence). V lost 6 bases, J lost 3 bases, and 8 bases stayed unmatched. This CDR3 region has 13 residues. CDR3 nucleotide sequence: TGCAGTGCCATATCGGGACAGAACTACGAGCAGTACTTC. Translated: CSAISGQNYEQYF.

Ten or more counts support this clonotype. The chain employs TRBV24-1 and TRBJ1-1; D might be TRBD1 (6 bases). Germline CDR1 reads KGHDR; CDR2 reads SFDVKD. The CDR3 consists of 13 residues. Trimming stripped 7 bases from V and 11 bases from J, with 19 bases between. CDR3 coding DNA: TGTGCCACCAGCCCTCAGGGGTCGAAAGGGGCTTTCTTT. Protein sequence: CATSPQGSKGAFF.

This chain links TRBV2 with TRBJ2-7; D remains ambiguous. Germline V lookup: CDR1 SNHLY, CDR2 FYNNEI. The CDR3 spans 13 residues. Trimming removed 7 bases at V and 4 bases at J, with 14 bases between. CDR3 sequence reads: CASTVGVPYEQYF. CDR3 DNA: TGTGCCAGCACAGTGGGCGTCCCGTACGAGCAGTACTTC.

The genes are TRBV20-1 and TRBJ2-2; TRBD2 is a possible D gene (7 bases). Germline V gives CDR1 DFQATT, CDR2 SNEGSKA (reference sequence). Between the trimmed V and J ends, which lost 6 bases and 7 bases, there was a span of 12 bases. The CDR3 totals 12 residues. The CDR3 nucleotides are TGCAGTGCAAAGGGAGGGGGCGGGGAGCTGTTTTTT. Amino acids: CSAKGGGGELFF.

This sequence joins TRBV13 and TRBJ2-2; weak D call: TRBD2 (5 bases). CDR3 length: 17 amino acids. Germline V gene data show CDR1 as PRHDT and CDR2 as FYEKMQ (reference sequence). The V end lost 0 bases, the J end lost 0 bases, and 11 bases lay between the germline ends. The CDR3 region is CASSLGPETTNTGELFF. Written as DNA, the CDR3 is TGTGCCAGCAGCTTAGGCCCAGAGACTACGAACACCGGGGAGCTGTTTTTT.

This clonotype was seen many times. CDR3 residues: CASSQGIGSGRAGDETQYF. The CDR3 nucleotides read TGTGCCAGCAGCCAAGGAATAGGTAGCGGGAGGGCCGGTGATGAGACCCAGTACTTC. The rearrangement uses TRBV4-2 and TRBJ2-5, with 11 bases matching TRBD2. V gave up 1 base and J gave up 5 bases; unmatched junction bases: 15. The CDR3 contains 19 residues. Germline V gene data show CDR1 as LGHNA and CDR2 as YNFKEQ.

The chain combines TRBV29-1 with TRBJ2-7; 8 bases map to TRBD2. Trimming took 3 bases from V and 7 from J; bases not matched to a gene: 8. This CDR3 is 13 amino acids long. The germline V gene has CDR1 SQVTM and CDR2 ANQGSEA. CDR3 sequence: CSVEERETGEQYF. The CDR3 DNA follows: TGCAGCGTTGAGGAGCGGGAGACGGGTGAGCAGTACTTC.

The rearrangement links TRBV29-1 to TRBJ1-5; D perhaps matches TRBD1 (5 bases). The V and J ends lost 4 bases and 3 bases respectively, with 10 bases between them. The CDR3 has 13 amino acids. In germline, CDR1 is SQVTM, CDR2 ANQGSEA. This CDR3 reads CSVGLGDNQPQHF. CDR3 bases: TGCAGCGTTGGGCTGGGGGACAATCAGCCCCAGCATTTT.

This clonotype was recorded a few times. CDR3 residues: CSMSSGRPSYEQYF. CDR3 in DNA: TGCAGCATGTCGAGCGGGAGGCCCTCCTACGAGCAGTACTTC. The gene calls are TRBV29-1 and TRBJ2-7, with 9 positions matching TRBD2. The length of the CDR3 is 14 residues. The V gene's germline CDR1 is SQVTM and CDR2 ANQGSEA. V shed 8 bases and J 0 bases; nucleotides not matched to a gene: 8.

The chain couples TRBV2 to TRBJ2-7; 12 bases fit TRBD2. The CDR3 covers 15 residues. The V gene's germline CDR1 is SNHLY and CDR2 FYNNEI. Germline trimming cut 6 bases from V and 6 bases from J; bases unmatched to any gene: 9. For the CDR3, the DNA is TGTGCCAGCAGCGACAGTGGGACTAGCGGGCGCGAGCAGTACTTC. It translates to CASSDSGTSGREQYF.

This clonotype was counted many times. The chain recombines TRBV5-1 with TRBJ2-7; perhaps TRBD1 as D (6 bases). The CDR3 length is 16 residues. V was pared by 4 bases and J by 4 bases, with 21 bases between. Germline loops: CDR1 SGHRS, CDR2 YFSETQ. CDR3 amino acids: CASSLGDNYREYEQYF. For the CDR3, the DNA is TGCGCCAGCAGCCTGGGGGACAACTACCGAGAATACGAGCAGTACTTC.

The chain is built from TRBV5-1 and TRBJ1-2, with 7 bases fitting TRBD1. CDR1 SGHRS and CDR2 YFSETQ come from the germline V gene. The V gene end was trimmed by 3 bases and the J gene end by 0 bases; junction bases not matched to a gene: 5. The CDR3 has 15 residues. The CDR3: CASSSGDSPNYGYTF. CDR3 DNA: TGCGCCAGCAGCTCCGGGGACAGCCCTAACTATGGCTACACCTTC.

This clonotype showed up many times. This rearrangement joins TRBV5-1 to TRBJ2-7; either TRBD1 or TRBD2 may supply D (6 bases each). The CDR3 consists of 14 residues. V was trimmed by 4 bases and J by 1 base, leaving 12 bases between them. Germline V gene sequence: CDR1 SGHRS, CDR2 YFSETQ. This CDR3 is CASSPRRGSYEQYF. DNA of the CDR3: TGCGCCAGCAGCCCCAGGAGGGGGTCCTACGAGCAGTACTTC. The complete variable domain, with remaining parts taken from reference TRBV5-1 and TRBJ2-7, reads KAGVTQTPRYLIKTRGQQVTLSCSPISGHRSVSWYQQTPGQGLQFLFEYFSETQRNKGNFPGRFSGRQFSNSRSEMNVSTLELGDSALYLCASSPRRGSYEQYFGPGTRLTVT.

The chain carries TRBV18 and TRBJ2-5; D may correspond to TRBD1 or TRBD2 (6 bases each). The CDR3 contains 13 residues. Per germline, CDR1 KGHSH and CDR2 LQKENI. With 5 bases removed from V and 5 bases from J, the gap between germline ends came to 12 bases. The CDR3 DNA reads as TGTGCCAGCTCATACGGGGGCAGGGAGACCCAGTACTTC. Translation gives CASSYGGRETQYF. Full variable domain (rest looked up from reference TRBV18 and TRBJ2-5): NAGVMQNPRHLVRRRGQEARLRCSPMKGHSHVYWYRQLPEEGLKFMVYLQKENIIDESGMPKERFSAEFPKEGPSILRIQQVVRGDSAAYFCASSYGGRETQYFGPGTRLLVL.

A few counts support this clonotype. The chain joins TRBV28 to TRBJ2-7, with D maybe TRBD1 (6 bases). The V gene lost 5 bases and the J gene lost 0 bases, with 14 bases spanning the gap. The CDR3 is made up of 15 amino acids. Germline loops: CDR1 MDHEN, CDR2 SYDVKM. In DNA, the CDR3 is TGTGCCAGCAGTATGGGACACACGTTCTCCTACGAGCAGTACTTC. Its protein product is CASSMGHTFSYEQYF.

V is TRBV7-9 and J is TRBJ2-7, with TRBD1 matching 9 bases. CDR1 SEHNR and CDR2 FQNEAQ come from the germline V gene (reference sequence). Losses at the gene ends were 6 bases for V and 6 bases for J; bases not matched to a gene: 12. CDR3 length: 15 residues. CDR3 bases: TGTGCCAGCAGTGTAACAGGGGGCGGGGATGGCGAGCAGTACTTC. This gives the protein CASSVTGGGDGEQYF.

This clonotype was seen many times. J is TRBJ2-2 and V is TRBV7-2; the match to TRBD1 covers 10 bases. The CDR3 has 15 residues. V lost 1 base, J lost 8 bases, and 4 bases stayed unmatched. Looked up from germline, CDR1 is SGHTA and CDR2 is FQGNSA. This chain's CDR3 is CASSLGQGAYGELFF. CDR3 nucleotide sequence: TGTGCCAGCAGCTTAGGACAGGGGGCGTATGGGGAGCTGTTTTTT.

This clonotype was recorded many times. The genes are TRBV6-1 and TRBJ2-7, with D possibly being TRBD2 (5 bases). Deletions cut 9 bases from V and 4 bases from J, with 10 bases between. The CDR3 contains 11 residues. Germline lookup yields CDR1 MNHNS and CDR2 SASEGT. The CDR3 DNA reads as TGTGCCAGTCGCGAGGGATACGAGCAGTACTTC. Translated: CASREGYEQYF.

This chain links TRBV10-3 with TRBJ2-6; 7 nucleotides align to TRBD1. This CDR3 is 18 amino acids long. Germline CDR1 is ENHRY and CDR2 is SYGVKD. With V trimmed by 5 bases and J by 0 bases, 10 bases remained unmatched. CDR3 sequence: CAISKLWDSTSGANVLTF. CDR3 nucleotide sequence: TGTGCCATCAGTAAACTATGGGACAGCACCTCTGGGGCCAACGTCCTGACTTTC.

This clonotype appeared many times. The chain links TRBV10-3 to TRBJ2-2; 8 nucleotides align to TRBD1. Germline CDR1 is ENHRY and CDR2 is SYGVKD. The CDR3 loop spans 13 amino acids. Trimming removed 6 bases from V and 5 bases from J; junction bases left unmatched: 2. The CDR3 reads CAIRGQGTGELFF. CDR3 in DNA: TGTGCCATCAGAGGACAGGGAACCGGGGAGCTGTTTTTT.

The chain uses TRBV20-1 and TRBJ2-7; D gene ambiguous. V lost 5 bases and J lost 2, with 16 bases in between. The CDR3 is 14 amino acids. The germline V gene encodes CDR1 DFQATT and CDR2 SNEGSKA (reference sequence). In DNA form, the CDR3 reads TGCAGTGCTGGAAGGGCCGGTAGAGCCTACGAGCAGTACTTC. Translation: CSAGRAGRAYEQYF.